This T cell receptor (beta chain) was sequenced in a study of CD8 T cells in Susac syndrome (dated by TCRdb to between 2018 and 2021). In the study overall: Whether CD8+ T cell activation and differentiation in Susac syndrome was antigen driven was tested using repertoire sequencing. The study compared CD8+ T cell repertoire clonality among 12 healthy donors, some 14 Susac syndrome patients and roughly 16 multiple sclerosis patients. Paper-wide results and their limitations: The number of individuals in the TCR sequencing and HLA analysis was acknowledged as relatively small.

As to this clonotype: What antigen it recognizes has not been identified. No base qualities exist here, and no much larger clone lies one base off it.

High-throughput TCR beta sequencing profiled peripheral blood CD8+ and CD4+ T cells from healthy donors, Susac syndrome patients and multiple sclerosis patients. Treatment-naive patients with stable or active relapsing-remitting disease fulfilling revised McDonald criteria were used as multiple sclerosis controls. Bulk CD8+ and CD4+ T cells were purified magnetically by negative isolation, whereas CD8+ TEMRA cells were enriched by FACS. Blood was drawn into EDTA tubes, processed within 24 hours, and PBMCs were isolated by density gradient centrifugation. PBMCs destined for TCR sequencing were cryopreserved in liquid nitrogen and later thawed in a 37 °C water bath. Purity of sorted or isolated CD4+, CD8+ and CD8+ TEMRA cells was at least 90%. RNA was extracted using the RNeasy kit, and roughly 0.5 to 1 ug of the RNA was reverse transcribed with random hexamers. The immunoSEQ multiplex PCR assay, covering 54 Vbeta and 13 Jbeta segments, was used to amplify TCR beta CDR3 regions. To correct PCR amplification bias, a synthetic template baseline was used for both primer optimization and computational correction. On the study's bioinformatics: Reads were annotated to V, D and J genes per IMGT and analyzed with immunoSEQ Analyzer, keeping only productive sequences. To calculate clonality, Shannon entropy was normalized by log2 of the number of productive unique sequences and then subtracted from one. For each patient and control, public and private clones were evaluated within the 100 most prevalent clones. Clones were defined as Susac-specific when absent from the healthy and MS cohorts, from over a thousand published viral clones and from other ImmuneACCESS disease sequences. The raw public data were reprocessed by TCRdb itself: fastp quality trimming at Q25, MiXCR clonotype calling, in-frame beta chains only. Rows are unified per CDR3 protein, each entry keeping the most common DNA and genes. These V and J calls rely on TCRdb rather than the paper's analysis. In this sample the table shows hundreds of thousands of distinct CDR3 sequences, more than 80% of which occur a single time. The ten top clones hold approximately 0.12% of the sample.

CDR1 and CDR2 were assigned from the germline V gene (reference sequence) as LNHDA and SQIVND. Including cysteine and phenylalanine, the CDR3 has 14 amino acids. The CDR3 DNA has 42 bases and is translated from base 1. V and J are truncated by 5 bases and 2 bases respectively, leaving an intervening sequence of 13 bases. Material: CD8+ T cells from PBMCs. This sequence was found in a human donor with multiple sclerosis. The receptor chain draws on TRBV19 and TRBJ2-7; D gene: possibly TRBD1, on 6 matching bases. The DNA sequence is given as TGTGCCAGTAGTCCCGGGACACCCACCTACGAGCAGTACTTC. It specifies CASSPGTPTYEQYF.